This T cell receptor beta chain was recorded in a study of identical twins. Study-wide results and limits: These conclusions were based on statistical analysis (cross-sectional, not following the same donors). Zero-insertion analyses could be partly confounded by invariant MAIT and iNKT cells.

This clonotype was counted a few times. Antigen: not known. Template switching introduced a universal primer site, and the cDNA bore unique molecular identifiers. TCRdb re-called the 5' RACE reads through MiXCR, storing one row per CDR3 protein. The sample shows about 1.7 million distinct CDR3 sequences, about 31% of them seen only once. V was pared by 0 bases and J by 4 bases, with 5 bases of the junction left unmatched. The CDR3 has 16 amino acids. CDR1 is SGDLS and CDR2 is YYNGEE in the germline V gene. The V call is TRBV9, the J call TRBJ2-3; 10 nucleotides align to TRBD1. This clonotype was obtained from a newborn girl in good health. The sequenced material came from cord blood. The CDR3 sequence: CASSVDGGQGADTQYF. CDR3 nucleotide sequence: TGTGCCAGCAGCGTAGACGGAGGACAGGGGGCAGATACGCAGTATTTT.